Listed here are 7 T cell receptor beta chains from one sample, sequenced in a study of CD8+ T cells in alopecia areata (dated by TCRdb to the late 2010s). Library method: the immunoSEQ multiplex PCR assay. For TCR sequencing, RNA was extracted from every sample and reverse transcribed into cDNA to serve as template. Not all clones reach the TCRdb copy of this immuneACCESS table, which keeps in-frame sequences only. Checked studies attribute under half of the gap to unresolved V genes and leave the rest unexplained. For this sample, approximately 300,000 clones are listed, none of them singletons. The top ten constitute 1.2% of the sample. Cells from pooled mouse cutaneous lymph nodes were stained for CD4, CD8alpha, NKG2D, NKG2ACE and other markers and then sorted on a BD Influx. The sample comprised CD4+ T cells sorted from a lymph node. These receptors came from a C3H/HeJ mouse with alopecia areata. In terms of MHC, this strain is H2-k.

Note on this clone: All gene names here are mouse names. This CDR3 is also generated by other DNA sequences in the sample. CDR3 in amino acids: CASSLGQSAETLYF. CDR3 DNA (partial): TGTGCCAGCAGCTTGGGACAAAGTGCAGAA. The chain couples TRBV13-3 to TRBJ2-3; maybe TRBD1 (6 bases). The DNA ends 4 residues before the CDR3 does, and the rest of the CDR3 is filled in from the germline J gene. Germline V CDR1 and CDR2: NNHDY, SYVADS. There are 14 residues in the CDR3. V was trimmed by 5 bases and J by 0 bases, leaving 10 bases between them.

Note on this clone: Gene names and germline refer to mouse. Sequencing ends 4 residues short of the CDR3 end; the germline J gene provides the rest. Other DNA sequences in this sample translate to the same CDR3. The chain carries TRBV5 and TRBJ2-4, with 7 bases fitting TRBD1. Germline V lookup: CDR1 LGHNA, CDR2 YNLKQL (reference sequence). V lost 0 bases to trimming and J lost 0 bases; unmatched junction nucleotides: 3. The CDR3 loop spans 16 amino acids. CDR3 DNA (partial): TGTGCCAGCAGCCAAGATGGGACAGCTAGTCAAAAC. It encodes CASSQDGTASQN. From start to end, the CDR3 is CASSQDGTASQNTLYF.

On this clone itself: The gene symbols are mouse symbols. The CDR3 goes on 4 residues after the read ends, and that part is filled in from the germline J gene. The rearrangement links TRBV13-1 to TRBJ2-2; 8 nucleotides match TRBD1. Germline CDR1 reads NSHNY; CDR2 reads SYGAGN. V trimming: 2 bases; J trimming: 6 bases; junction bases outside the gene matches: 6. The CDR3 spans 15 residues. The CDR3 DNA, read in part, is TGTGCCAGCAGTGAGGTGGCAGGGGGCGCCGGG. The encoded protein is CASSEVAGGAG. Given in full, the CDR3 is CASSEVAGGAGQLYF.

As regards this clone: The genes are named according to mouse. The CDR3 end lies 4 residues beyond the end of the read and is filled in from the germline J gene. In the same sample, other DNA sequences code for this CDR3. The rearrangement joins TRBV1 to TRBJ2-2, with a tentative D call TRBD1 (6 bases). The CDR3 contains 16 residues. Germline V gene sequence: CDR1 NSQYPW, CDR2 LRSPGD (reference sequence). Trimming took 1 base from V and 0 from J, leaving 9 bases between them. The CDR3 loop reads CTCSAGTATNTGQLYF. The DNA read from the CDR3 is TGCACCTGCAGTGCAGGGACAGCAACAAACACCGGG.

As for this clone: Gene and germline names: mouse. The read comes to an end 4 residues before the CDR3 does, leaving the germline J gene to fill in the end. The sample holds other DNA sequences that translate to the same CDR3. The V and J genes are TRBV19 and TRBJ2-2; 8 bases are a match to TRBD2. From germline, CDR1 is FNHDT and CDR2 SITEND (reference sequence). J lost 5 bases, V lost 1 base, and 1 base had no gene match. The CDR3 has 14 residues. CDR3 DNA (partial): TGTGCCAGCAGTATAATGGGGGGGACCGGG. The encoded protein is CASSIMGGTG. The full CDR3 protein reads CASSIMGGTGQLYF.

This clone was counted between two and nine times. Gene names denote mouse genes. The CDR3 DNA, read in part, is TGTGCCAGCGGTGATGCGGGACTGGGGGGAGGC. The encoded protein is CASGDAGLGGG. The whole CDR3 protein is CASGDAGLGGGDYTF. The chain has TRBV13-2 and TRBJ1-2; tentatively, D is TRBD1 (5 bases). The read stops 4 residues short of the end of the CDR3; the missing end is completed from the germline J gene. CDR1 and CDR2 (germline): NNHNN, SYGAGS (reference sequence). This CDR3 has 15 amino acids.

This clone has a handful of counts. Here the gene names and germline are mouse. The read halts 4 residues ahead of the CDR3 end, with the missing end drawn from the germline J gene. Other DNA sequences of this sample code for an identical CDR3. The V call is TRBV13-3, the J call TRBJ2-2; 8 nucleotides agree with TRBD1. CDR3 length: 14 residues. The V segment lost 3 bases and the J segment 3 bases; nucleotides outside the gene matches: 1. Germline assignment: CDR1 NNHDY and CDR2 SYVADS. The covered CDR3 bases are TGTGCCAGCAGTGTACAGGGGGACACCGGG. Protein product: CASSVQGDTG. The CDR3 reads in full as CASSVQGDTGQLYF.